One TCR beta chain is described in this entry. Original processing notes: Reference gene primer amplification yielded estimated nucleated cell counts. Only in-frame clones appear in the TCRdb table, and some are missing; sequencing was by immunoSEQ multiplex PCR. The V and J calls and clone size were taken over from that table, and D and trimming were inferred from the DNA. This sample has 80,000 to 100,000 clones; roughly 80% occur once, and the top ten carry under 20%. This sample is drawn from a study of blood T cell repertoires in COVID-19. Study-level information: COVID-19 samples from acute and convalescent phases originated in the United States, Italy and Spain. T cells, B-cell-depleted T cells, or PBMCs supplied cDNA or gDNA.

CDR1 is MNHEY and CDR2 is SVGAGI in the germline V gene. V gave up 8 bases and J gave up 7 bases, with 23 bases separating them. The length of the CDR3 is 15 residues. The sequencing sample was made of peripheral blood. The sequence was obtained from a human donor in a cohort sampled during active COVID-19. The chain carries TRBV6-5 and TRBJ1-1; D is perhaps TRBD1 (5 bases). This chain's CDR3 is CASGSTAGRRGEAFF. In nucleotides, the CDR3 is TGTGCCAGCGGGTCGACAGCTGGGCGCCGCGGTGAAGCTTTCTTT.